The 18 T cell receptor beta chains given below trace back to one sample, sequenced in a study of blood T cell repertoires in COVID-19. Assay used: immunoSEQ multiplex PCR; TCRdb lists only in-frame clones, some missing. The profile shows about 160,000 clones, around 87% of them singletons. The material sequenced was peripheral blood. Receptors originate from a woman aged 60-75 years with active or convalescent COVID-19.

The chain has TRBV5-4 and TRBJ2-7, with D maybe TRBD1 (5 bases). Germline assignment: CDR1 SGHNT and CDR2 YYREEE (reference sequence). V shed 1 base and J shed 5 bases, with 22 bases lying between them. The CDR3 length is 17 residues. DNA of the CDR3: TGTGCCAGCAGCTTGAGGTTGGATGTGAGACAGAAAAACGAGCAGTACTTC. Amino acids: CASSLRLDVRQKNEQYF.

The rearrangement uses TRBV4-1 and TRBJ2-7; TRBD1 aligns across 7 bases. J was trimmed by 2 bases and V by 8 bases; bases with no gene match: 6. The CDR3 covers 13 residues. Germline values: CDR1 MGHRA, CDR2 YSYEKL. CDR3 nucleotides: TGCGCCAGCCTCGGACAGGCAGCCTACGAGCAGTACTTC. It codes for CASLGQAAYEQYF.

The sample holds one count of this clone. The chain has TRBV7-9 and TRBJ2-3, with 7 bases that match TRBD2. Germline loops: CDR1 SEHNR, CDR2 FQNEAQ (reference sequence). V trimming: 5 bases; J trimming: 1 base; junction bases outside the gene matches: 3. CDR3 length: 14 residues. CDR3 loop: CASSVGLGTDTQYF. In DNA form, the CDR3 reads TGTGCCAGCAGCGTAGGACTAGGCACAGATACGCAGTATTTT.

The rearrangement uses TRBV7-2 and TRBJ2-2, with a possible D match to TRBD1 (5 bases). Trimming left V 5 bases short and J 1 base short, with 8 bases between. CDR3 length: 14 amino acids. CDR1 SGHTA and CDR2 FQGNSA come from the germline V gene. The CDR3 DNA reads TGTGCCAGCAGCCCGACAGTGAACACCGGGGAGCTGTTTTTT. Protein sequence: CASSPTVNTGELFF.

This chain connects TRBV2 to TRBJ1-5, with a possible D match to TRBD1 (6 bases). Trimming removed 6 bases from V and 6 bases from J, with 15 bases in between. The CDR3 contains 14 residues. The germline V gene has CDR1 SNHLY and CDR2 FYNNEI. The CDR3 DNA is TGTGCCAGCAGGGCTACAGGGTCTGCTCAGCCCCAGCATTTT. Protein: CASRATGSAQPQHF. Based on the CDR3 plus reference TRBV2 and TRBJ1-5, the full variable domain is EPEVTQTPSHQVTQMGQEVILRCVPISNHLYFYWYRQILGQKVEFLVSFYNNEISEKSEIFDDQFSVERPDGSNFTLKIRSTKLEDSAMYFCASRATGSAQPQHFGDGTRLSIL.

The chain links TRBV6-6 to TRBJ2-7; 10 nucleotides match TRBD1. This CDR3 is built from 16 residues. Germline lookup yields CDR1 MNHNY and CDR2 SVGAGI (reference sequence). The V segment lost 5 bases and the J segment 5 bases; nucleotides outside the gene matches: 12. In DNA form, the CDR3 reads TGTGCCAGCAGTACCAATTCCGGGACAGGGGCCCACGAGCAGTACTTC. Translated: CASSTNSGTGAHEQYF.

The chain links TRBV11-2 to TRBJ2-7; the D is unclear. The CDR3 has 15 amino acids. Germline values: CDR1 SGHAT, CDR2 FQNNGV. The ends were cut back, 2 bases at V and 0 bases at J, with 11 bases in the middle. The DNA for the CDR3 is TGTGCCAGCAGCTTATATCGAGACACCTCCTACGAGCAGTACTTC. This translates into CASSLYRDTSYEQYF.

The rearrangement uses TRBV11-2 and TRBJ1-2; TRBD1 matches at 8 bases. CDR1 is SGHAT and CDR2 is FQNNGV in the germline V gene. With 1 base clipped from V and 8 bases from J, the junction kept 6 bases outside the gene matches. This CDR3 is 14 amino acids long. DNA of the CDR3: TGTGCCAGCAGCTTAGGACAGGGGTTCGGGGGCTACACCTTC. Protein product: CASSLGQGFGGYTF. The variable domain in full, with the rest retrieved from reference TRBV11-2 and TRBJ1-2, is EAGVAQSPRYKIIEKRQSVAFWCNPISGHATLYWYQQILGQGPKLLIQFQNNGVVDDSQLPKDRFSAERLKGVDSTLKIQPAKLEDSAVYLCASSLGQGFGGYTFGSGTRLTVV.

The rearrangement links TRBV5-6 to TRBJ2-1; the D gene is possibly TRBD1 (6 bases). Germline V lookup: CDR1 SGHDT, CDR2 YYEEEE. Trimming removed 4 bases at V and 4 bases at J, with 21 bases between. This CDR3 comprises 17 residues. The DNA of the CDR3 is TGTGCCAGCAGCCCACCGGGACACCCAAAGGGGTACAATGAGCAGTTCTTC. Residues: CASSPPGHPKGYNEQFF.

The chain couples TRBV4-3 to TRBJ2-1; the match to TRBD2 covers 8 bases. This CDR3 spans 16 amino acids. V was pared by 5 bases and J by 2 bases, with 8 bases of the junction left unmatched. CDR1 LGHNA and CDR2 YSLEER come from the germline V gene. The CDR3 region is CASSARGSGTYNEQFF. Here the CDR3 DNA reads TGCGCCAGCAGCGCCCGGGGTAGCGGGACCTACAATGAGCAGTTCTTC.

This sequence joins TRBV5-6 and TRBJ1-4; the D gene is possibly TRBD1 (6 bases). CDR3 length equals 15 residues. Germline V gene data show CDR1 as SGHDT and CDR2 as YYEEEE. V dropped 2 bases and J dropped 1 base, with 9 bases sitting between them. CDR3 loop: CASSFLDRTNEKLFF. As DNA, the CDR3 is TGTGCCAGCAGCTTCTTGGACAGAACTAATGAAAAACTGTTTTTT.

The genes are TRBV5-4 and TRBJ1-2, with D possibly matching TRBD1 (6 bases). The V end lost 2 bases, the J end lost 4 bases, and 12 bases lay between the germline ends. The CDR3 is made up of 14 amino acids. The V gene's germline CDR1 is SGHNT and CDR2 YYREEE (reference sequence). The CDR3 here is CASSLQGPAYGYTF. CDR3 bases: TGTGCCAGCAGCTTACAGGGCCCTGCCTATGGCTACACCTTC.

The rearrangement joins TRBV7-9 to TRBJ2-3; D not resolved. V gave up 1 base and J gave up 0 bases, with 11 bases separating them. The CDR3 is made up of 16 amino acids. Germline values: CDR1 SEHNR, CDR2 FQNEAQ (reference sequence). CDR3 bases: TGTGCCAGCAGCTTAGTAACAGCCTCTAGCACAGATACGCAGTATTTT. This codes for CASSLVTASSTDTQYF.

The chain combines TRBV3-1 (or the pseudogene TRBV3-2) with TRBJ2-3; 13 nucleotides agree with TRBD2. Germline V CDR1 and CDR2: LGHDT, YNNKEL (reference sequence). V was pared by 4 bases and J by 10 bases, with 2 bases of the junction left unmatched. This CDR3 is built from 13 residues. The CDR3 DNA follows: TGTGCCAGCAGCCCCGGGACTAGCGGGGCGCAGTATTTT. Residues: CASSPGTSGAQYF.

The V and J genes are TRBV5-4 and TRBJ1-1; perhaps TRBD1 as D (6 bases). This CDR3 is 14 amino acids long. The V end was cut by 2 bases, the J end by 5 bases, with 13 bases between. Germline V gene lookup returns CDR1 SGHNT and CDR2 YYREEE (reference sequence). The CDR3 loop is CASSFFQGRTEAFF. DNA for the CDR3: TGTGCCAGCAGCTTTTTTCAGGGGAGAACTGAAGCTTTCTTT.

V gene TRBV2 combines with J gene TRBJ2-5; D remains unclear. Trimming removed 4 bases at V and 4 bases at J, with 13 bases between. Per germline, CDR1 SNHLY and CDR2 FYNNEI. This CDR3 is built from 14 residues. The CDR3 DNA is TGTGCCAGCAGTGGTGTATACGCCGGAGAGACCCAGTACTTC. Its translation: CASSGVYAGETQYF.

V is TRBV11-2 and J is TRBJ2-1; 8 bases are shared with TRBD1. Germline loops: CDR1 SGHAT, CDR2 FQNNGV. The CDR3 sequence is 18 residues long. V lost 5 bases to trimming and J lost 1 base; unmatched junction nucleotides: 13. DNA of the CDR3: TGTGCCAGCAGCCCTTGGGACAGGATAAACCCATCCTACAATGAGCAGTTCTTC. Its translation is CASSPWDRINPSYNEQFF.

The chain employs TRBV11-2 and TRBJ2-7, with D unresolved. V shed 0 bases and J shed 2 bases, with 11 bases lying between them. This CDR3 is built from 15 residues. In germline, CDR1 is SGHAT, CDR2 FQNNGV. Here the CDR3 reads CASSLDLGRTYEQYF. In DNA form, the CDR3 reads TGTGCCAGCAGCTTAGATCTGGGCAGGACCTACGAGCAGTACTTC.